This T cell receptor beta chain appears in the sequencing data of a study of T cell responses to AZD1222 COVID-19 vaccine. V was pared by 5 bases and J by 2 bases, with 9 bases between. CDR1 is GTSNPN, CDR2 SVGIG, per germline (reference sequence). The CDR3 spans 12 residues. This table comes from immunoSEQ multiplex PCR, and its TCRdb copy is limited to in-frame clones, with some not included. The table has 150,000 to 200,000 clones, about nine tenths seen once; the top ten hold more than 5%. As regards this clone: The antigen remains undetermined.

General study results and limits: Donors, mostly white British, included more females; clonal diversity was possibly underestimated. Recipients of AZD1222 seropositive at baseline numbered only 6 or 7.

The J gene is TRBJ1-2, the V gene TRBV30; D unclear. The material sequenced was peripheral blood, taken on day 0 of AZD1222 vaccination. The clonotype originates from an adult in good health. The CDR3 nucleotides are TGTGCCTGGCGCGGCTTAAACTATGGCTACACCTTC. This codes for CAWRGLNYGYTF.